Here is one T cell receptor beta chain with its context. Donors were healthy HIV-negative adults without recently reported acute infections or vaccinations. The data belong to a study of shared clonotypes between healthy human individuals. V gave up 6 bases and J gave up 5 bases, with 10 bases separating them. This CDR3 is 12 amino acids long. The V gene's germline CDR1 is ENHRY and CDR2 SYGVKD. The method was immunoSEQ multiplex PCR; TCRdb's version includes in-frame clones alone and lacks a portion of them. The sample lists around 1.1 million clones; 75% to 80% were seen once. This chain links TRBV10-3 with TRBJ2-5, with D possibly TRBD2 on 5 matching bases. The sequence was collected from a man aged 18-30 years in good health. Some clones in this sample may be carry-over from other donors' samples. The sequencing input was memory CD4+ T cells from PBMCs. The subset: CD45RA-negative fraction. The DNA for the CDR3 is TGTGCCATCAGCGCTAGCTCGGAGACCCAGTACTTC. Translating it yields CAISASSETQYF.